A selection of T cell receptor beta chains follows, all from one sample in a study of beta chain features in type 1 diabetes. Some clones are missing from TCRdb's copy, which holds only in-frame ones; the method was immunoSEQ multiplex PCR. The table includes about 290,000 clones, about 8% detected once. The sequenced material came from central memory CD4+ T cells from blood. The origin of the receptors is a young woman in good health. CDR3s include the opening cysteine and the closing phenylalanine or tryptophan. A D gene is named only where the DNA matches it firmly. Size is omitted from some rows. Given values are once, few, many or a class for expanded clones.

D | size | V | CDR3
NA | NA | TRBV7-2 | CASSLDGPISGNTIYF
NA | NA | TRBV5-1 | CASSLEEQATETQYF
TRBD1 | NA | TRBV11-2 | CASSRPGQGHEQYF
NA | many | TRBV29-1 | CSVAQGSNTIYF
TRBD1 | NA | TRBV19 | CASSWDSKNIQYF
NA | NA | TRBV15 | CATSRDPLGTSGNTIYF
NA | few | TRBV6-1 | CASTKNSNEQFF
TRBD2 | few | TRBV5-6 | CASSGGTSGRYEQYF
NA | few | TRBV5-1 | CASSLAEGTGELFF
TRBD2 | many | TRBV19 | CASSIGAGASGTNEQFF
NA | many | TRBV5-1 | CASREATQLGEQFF
TRBD1 | NA | TRBV29-1 | CSVGDRSGGVSYTF
NA | NA | TRBV7-2 | CASSLRPSNEQFF
NA | NA | TRBV11-2 | CASSLGAGTRSTDTQYF
NA | NA | TRBV4-3 | CASSQPRVGHSRRQEQFF
NA | NA | TRBV11-3 | CASKLTGTYEQYF
TRBD2 | NA | TRBV7-8 | CASTTGGGYRDQETQYF
TRBD2 | few | TRBV6-6 | CASRTLAGSSYNEQFF
TRBD2 | few | TRBV19 | CASSELAGGHYEQYF
NA | few | TRBV5-4 | CASSLGDSGSISETQYF
NA | few | TRBV7-9 | CASSQMEQPQHF
TRBD1 | few | TRBV7-2 | CASSRVQGTYNEQFF
NA | NA | TRBV30 | CAWSGGGEGQPQHF
NA | NA | TRBV29-1 | CSVVPTYNEQFF
NA | few | TRBV6-1 | CASSESRQPSTDTQYF
NA | NA | TRBV11-2 | CASSLTSGRVGNTIYF
NA | many | TRBV27 | CARNSSSGNTIYF
TRBD1 | NA | TRBV7-9 | CASSPPPPGTAYNEQFF
NA | few | TRBV5-6 | CASSRDGGRSAQHF
TRBD2 | few | TRBV7-8 | CASRSQPGLAGGVEQFF
NA | NA | TRBV5-1 | CASSLPGAEAFF
TRBD2 | NA | TRBV7-9 | CASSLVASGEIDTQYF
TRBD2 | many | TRBV7-2 | CASSLALSGGQNEQFF
NA | NA | TRBV5-6 | CASSEQRETQYF
TRBD1 | few | TRBV2 | CASIRDRGSPLHF
NA | NA | TRBV7-2 | CASSLTGRGNQPQHF
NA | NA | TRBV11-2 | CASVPLGWSDTGELFF
TRBD2 | NA | TRBV9 | CASSVDGSGRAYNEQFF
TRBD2 | NA | TRBV27 | CASSSPGLQKDTQYF
TRBD2 | NA | TRBV12-5 | CASGFGLAGAETQYF
NA | NA | TRBV7-8 | CASSPSMNSNQPQHF
NA | NA | TRBV19 | CASSILFRSPEAFF
NA | NA | TRBV6-1 | CASGPNGYGYTF
TRBD2 | few | TRBV4-3 | CASSSVAGSNEQFF
NA | NA | TRBV4-3 | CASSQVGGTYYNEQFF
TRBD1 | NA | TRBV6-5 | CASSYSGQPSGNTIYF
NA | many | TRBV7-2 | CASSLGLSTDTQYF
TRBD2 | NA | TRBV29-1 | CSAGLAGAYEQYF
NA | NA | TRBV6-6 | CASSYSRSQPQHF
TRBD2 | many | TRBV7-6 | CASSSYSTSGETQYF
NA | NA | TRBV5-1 | CASSKGPQETQYF
TRBD1 | few | TRBV29-1 | CSGRTGGVTEAFF
TRBD2 | NA | TRBV7-3 | CASSLVVTGGTDTQYF
TRBD1 | few | TRBV7-2 | CASSSGTGSFFQYF
TRBD2 | NA | TRBV5-4 | CASRAGLAGDNEQFF
NA | few | TRBV7-2 | CASSLDLPRGGPDTQYF
TRBD1 | NA | TRBV6-5 | CASRGQGYEQYF